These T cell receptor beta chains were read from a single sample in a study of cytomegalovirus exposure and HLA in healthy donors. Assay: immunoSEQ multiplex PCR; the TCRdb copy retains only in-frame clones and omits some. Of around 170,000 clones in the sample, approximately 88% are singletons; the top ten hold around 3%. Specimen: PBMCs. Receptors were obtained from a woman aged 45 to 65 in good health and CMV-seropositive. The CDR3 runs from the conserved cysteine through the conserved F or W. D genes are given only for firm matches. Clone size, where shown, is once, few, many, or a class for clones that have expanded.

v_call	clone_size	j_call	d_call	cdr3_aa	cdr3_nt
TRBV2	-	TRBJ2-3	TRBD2	CASSEALAGGNPTHYF	TGTGCCAGCAGTGAAGCGCTAGCGGGGGGAAACCCCACGCACTATTTT
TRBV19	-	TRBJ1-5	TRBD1	CASSSTGWSNQPQHF	TGTGCCAGTAGTTCGACAGGGTGGAGTAATCAGCCCCAGCATTTT
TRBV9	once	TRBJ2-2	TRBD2	CASRGLAGTNTGELFF	TGTGCCAGCCGGGGGCTAGCGGGGACGAACACCGGGGAGCTGTTTTTT
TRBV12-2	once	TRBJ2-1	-	CASRLYYNEQFF	TGTGCAAGTCGCTTATACTACAATGAGCAGTTCTTC
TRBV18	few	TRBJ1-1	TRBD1	CASSPNEGQKRNTEAFF	TGTGCCAGCTCCCCCAACGAGGGACAGAAAAGAAACACTGAAGCTTTCTTT
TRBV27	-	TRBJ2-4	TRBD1	CASGPTDRGKNIQYF	TGTGCCAGCGGACCCACGGACAGGGGGAAAAACATTCAGTACTTC
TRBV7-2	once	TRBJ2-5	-	CASSSFGDNTQYF	TGTGCCAGCAGCTCCTTTGGGGACAACACCCAGTACTTC
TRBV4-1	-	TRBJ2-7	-	CASSRGGVSTSEQYF	TGCGCCAGCAGCCGGGGCGGGGTATCTACTTCCGAGCAGTACTTC
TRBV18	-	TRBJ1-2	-	CASSPTRDGYTF	TGTGCCAGCTCACCCACACGTGATGGCTACACCTTC
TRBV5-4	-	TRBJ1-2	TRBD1	CASRKTGNYGYTF	TGTGCCAGCCGAAAGACAGGGAACTATGGCTACACCTTC
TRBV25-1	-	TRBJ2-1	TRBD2	CASSDVVVGGGIDEQFF	TGTGCCAGCAGTGATGTTGTCGTCGGCGGGGGGATCGATGAGCAGTTCTTC
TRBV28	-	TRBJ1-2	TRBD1	CASRPNRDRGRPYGYTF	TGTGCCAGCAGACCTAACCGGGACAGGGGGCGACCCTATGGCTACACCTTC
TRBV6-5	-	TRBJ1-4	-	CASSRQFNEKLFF	TGTGCCAGCAGCCGACAGTTTAATGAAAAACTGTTTTTT
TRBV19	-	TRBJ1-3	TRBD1	CASRATGWRNTIYF	TGTGCCAGTAGGGCGACAGGGTGGCGAAACACCATATATTTT
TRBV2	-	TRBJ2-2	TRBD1	CASSGQGPQTGELFF	TGTGCCAGCAGTGGACAGGGGCCCCAGACCGGGGAGCTGTTTTTT